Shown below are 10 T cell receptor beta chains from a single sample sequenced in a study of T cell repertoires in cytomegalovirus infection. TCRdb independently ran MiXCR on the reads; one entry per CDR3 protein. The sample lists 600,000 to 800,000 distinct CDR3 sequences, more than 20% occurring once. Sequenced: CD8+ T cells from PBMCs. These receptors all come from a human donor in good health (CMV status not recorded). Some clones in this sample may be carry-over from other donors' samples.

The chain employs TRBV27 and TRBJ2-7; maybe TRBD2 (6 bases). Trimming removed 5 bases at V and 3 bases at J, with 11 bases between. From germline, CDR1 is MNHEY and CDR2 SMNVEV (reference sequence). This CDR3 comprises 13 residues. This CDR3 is CASSPGLYYEQYV. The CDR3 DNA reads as TGTGCCAGCAGTCCGGGACTCTACTACGAGCAGTACGTC.

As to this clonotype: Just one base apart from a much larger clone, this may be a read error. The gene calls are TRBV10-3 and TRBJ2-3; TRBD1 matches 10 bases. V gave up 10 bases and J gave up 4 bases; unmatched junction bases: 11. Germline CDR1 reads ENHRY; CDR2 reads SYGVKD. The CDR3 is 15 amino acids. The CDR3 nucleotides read TGTGCCACGTTACTTGGGACAGGGGACTCAGATACGCAGTATTTT. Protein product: CATLLGTGDSDTQYF.

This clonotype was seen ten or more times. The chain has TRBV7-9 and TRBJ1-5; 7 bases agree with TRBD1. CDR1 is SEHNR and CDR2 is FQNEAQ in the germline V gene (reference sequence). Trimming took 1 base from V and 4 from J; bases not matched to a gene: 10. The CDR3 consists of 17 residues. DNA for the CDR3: TGTGCCAGCAGCTTAGAACATCGGACAGGACGGAATCAGCCCCAGCATTTT. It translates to CASSLEHRTGRNQPQHF.

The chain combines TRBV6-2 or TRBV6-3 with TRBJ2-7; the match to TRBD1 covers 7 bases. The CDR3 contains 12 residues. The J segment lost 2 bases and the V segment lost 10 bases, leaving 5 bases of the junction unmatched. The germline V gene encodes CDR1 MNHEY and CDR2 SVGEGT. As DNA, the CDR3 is TGTGCCACGACAGGGTCCGCCTACGAGCAGTACTTC. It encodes CATTGSAYEQYF.

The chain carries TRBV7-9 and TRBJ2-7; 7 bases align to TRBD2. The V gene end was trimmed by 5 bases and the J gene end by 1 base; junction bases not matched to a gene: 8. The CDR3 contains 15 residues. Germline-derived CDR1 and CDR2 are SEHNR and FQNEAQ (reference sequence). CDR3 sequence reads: CASSGTGEGSYEQYF. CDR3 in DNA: TGTGCCAGCAGCGGCACCGGGGAGGGTTCCTACGAGCAGTACTTC.

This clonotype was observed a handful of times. The CDR3 bases are TGTGCCAGCAGTTACGGGACAGGATTGAGTCTATACACCTTC. This translates into CASSYGTGLSLYTF. The chain carries TRBV6-6 and TRBJ1-2; 8 nucleotides match TRBD1. In germline, CDR1 is MNHNY, CDR2 SVGAGI (reference sequence). V was clipped by 2 bases and J by 11 bases; unmatched bases: 10. The CDR3 has 14 residues.

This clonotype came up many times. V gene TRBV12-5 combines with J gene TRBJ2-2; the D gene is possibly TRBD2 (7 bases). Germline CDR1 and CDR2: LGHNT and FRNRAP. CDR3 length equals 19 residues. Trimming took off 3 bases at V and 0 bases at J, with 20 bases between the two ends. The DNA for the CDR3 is TGTGCTAGTGGTTTTCAGACGGACGGGGGGACACCGAACACCGGGGAGCTGTTTTTT. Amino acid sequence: CASGFQTDGGTPNTGELFF. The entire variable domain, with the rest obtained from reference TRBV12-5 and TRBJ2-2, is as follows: DARVTQTPRHKVTEMGQEVTMRCQPILGHNTVFWYRQTMMQGLELLAYFRNRAPLDDSGMPKDRFSAEMPDATLATLKIQPSEPRDSAVYFCASGFQTDGGTPNTGELFFGEGSRLTVL.

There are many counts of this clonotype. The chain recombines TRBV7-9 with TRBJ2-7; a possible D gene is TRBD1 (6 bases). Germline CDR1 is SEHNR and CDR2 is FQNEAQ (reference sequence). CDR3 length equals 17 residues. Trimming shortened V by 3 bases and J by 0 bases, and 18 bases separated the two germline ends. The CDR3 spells CASSFPTSGESSYEQYF. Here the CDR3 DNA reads TGTGCCAGCAGCTTCCCAACCTCAGGGGAGAGCTCCTACGAGCAGTACTTC.

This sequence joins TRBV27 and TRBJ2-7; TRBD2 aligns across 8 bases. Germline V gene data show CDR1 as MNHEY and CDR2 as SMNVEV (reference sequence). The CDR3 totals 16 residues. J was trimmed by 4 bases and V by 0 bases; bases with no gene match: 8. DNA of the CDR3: TGTGCCAGCAGTTTATCTAGCGGGGACCGTATTTACGAGCAGTACTTC. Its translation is CASSLSSGDRIYEQYF.

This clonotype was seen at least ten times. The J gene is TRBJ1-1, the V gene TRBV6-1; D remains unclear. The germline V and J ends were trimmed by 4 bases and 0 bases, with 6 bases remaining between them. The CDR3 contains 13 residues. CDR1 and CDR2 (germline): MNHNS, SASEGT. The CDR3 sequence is CASSVSLNTEAFF. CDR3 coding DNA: TGTGCCAGCAGTGTAAGCCTGAACACTGAAGCTTTCTTT.